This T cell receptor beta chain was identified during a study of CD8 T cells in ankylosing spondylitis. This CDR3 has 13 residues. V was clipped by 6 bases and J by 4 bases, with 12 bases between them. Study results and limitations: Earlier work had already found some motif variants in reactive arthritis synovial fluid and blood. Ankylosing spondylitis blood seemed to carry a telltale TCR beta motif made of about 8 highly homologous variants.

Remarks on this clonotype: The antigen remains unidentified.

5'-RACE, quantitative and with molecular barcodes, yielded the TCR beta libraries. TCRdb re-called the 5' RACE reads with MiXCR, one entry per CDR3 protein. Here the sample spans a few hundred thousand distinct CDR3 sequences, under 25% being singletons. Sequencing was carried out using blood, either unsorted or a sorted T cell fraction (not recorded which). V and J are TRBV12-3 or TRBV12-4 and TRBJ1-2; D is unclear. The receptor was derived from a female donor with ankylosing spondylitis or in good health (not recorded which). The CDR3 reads CASSPQVGYGYTF. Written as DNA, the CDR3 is TGTGCCAGCAGCCCCCAAGTCGGCTATGGCTACACCTTC.